This T cell receptor (beta chain) originates from a study of shared clonotypes between healthy human individuals. Study information: Per donor, three plates held CD4 naive cells, three held CD4 memory, two held CD8 naive and one held CD8 memory.

Clones were read by immunoSEQ multiplex PCR, and TCRdb kept only the in-frame ones, dropping some. In the table there are 2.3 million or so clones, approximately 95% of which are singletons. As for this clone: What it binds is unknown.

Study-wide results and caveats: Clonotype sharing among donors likely depends on sequencing depth.

V was cut by 4 bases and J by 2 bases, with 16 bases left in between. CDR3 length: 16 amino acids. Germline CDR1 and CDR2: SEHNR and FQNEAQ (reference sequence). Sample: naive CD4+ T cells from PBMCs. Subset of the sample: CD45RA+ positively selected. V is TRBV7-9 and J is TRBJ2-3; unclear D gene. The sequence was collected from a man younger than 35 in good health. Some clones in this sample may be carry-over from other donors' samples. The CDR3 protein is CASSSQLLKYTDTQYF. CDR3 DNA sequence: TGTGCCAGCAGCTCCCAACTCCTGAAATACACAGATACGCAGTATTTT. The entire variable domain, with the rest obtained from reference TRBV7-9 and TRBJ2-3, is as follows: DTGVSQNPRHKITKRGQNVTFRCDPISEHNRLYWYRQTLGQGPEFLTYFQNEAQLEKSRLLSDRFSAERPKGSFSTLEIQRTEQGDSAMYLCASSSQLLKYTDTQYFGPGTRLTVL.